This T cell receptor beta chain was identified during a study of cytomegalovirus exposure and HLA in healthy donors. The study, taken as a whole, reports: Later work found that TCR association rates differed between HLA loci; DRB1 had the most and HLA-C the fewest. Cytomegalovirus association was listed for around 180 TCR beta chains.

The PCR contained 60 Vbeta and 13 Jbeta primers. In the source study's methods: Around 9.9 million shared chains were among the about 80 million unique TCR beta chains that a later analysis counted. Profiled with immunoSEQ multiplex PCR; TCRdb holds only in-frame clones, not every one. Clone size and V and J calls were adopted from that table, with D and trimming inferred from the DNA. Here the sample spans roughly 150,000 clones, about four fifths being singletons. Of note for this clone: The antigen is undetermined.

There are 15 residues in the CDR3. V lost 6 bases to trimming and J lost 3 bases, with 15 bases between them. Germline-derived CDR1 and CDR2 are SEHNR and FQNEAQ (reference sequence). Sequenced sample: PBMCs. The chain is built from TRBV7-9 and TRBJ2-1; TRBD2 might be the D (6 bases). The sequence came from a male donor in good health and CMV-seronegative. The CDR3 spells CASSSRTGVYNEQFF. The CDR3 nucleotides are TGTGCCAGCAGTTCCCGGACGGGAGTCTACAATGAGCAGTTCTTC.